Listed below are T cell receptor beta chains from one sample, sequenced in a study of cytomegalovirus exposure and HLA in healthy donors. Sequencing used immunoSEQ multiplex PCR; TCRdb keeps in-frame clones, though not all of them. The table includes over 150,000 clones, 85% detected once. The sequenced sample was PBMCs. The receptor source for this set is a boy under 10 years old in good health and CMV-seronegative. Each CDR3 is given with its conserved first and last residue. A D gene is named only where the DNA matches it firmly. Clone size appears in some rows only: once, few, many, or a class for an expanded clone.

- TRBJ2-4 TRBV5-6 12 - TGTGCCAGCAGCCAGCTGGAGAGCATTCAGTACTTC CASSQLESIQYF
few TRBJ2-7 TRBV18 17 - TGTGCCAGCTCACCGATCAGGGGAACAGGTATCGGCTACGAGCAGTACTTC CASSPIRGTGIGYEQYF
- TRBJ2-2 TRBV10-1 13 TRBD1 TGCGCCAGCAGTTGGACAGGGTCCGGGGAGCTGTTTTTT CASSWTGSGELFF
- TRBJ1-2 TRBV5-5 13 - TGTGCCAGCAGCTTGGCCTACGGTAATAACTACACCTTC CASSLAYGNNYTF
- TRBJ2-2 TRBV11-3 14 - TGTGCCAGCAGCGGAACTAGTTTCACCGGGGAGCTGTTTTTT CASSGTSFTGELFF
- TRBJ2-5 TRBV2 12 - TGTGCCAGCAAGGGGCTCCAAGAGACCCAGTACTTC CASKGLQETQYF
- TRBJ2-5 TRBV10-3 13 TRBD1 TGTGCCATCAGTGCAGACAGGGTCGAGACCCAGTACTTC CAISADRVETQYF
- TRBJ1-4 TRBV29-1 13 TRBD1 TGCAGCGTTGAAAAGGGGGCCGGCGAGGGACTGTTTTTT CSVEKGAGEGLFF
- TRBJ1-2 TRBV25-1 14 - TGTGCCAGCCTAAATTCGGGTGGGGGCAGTGGCTACACCTTC CASLNSGGGSGYTF
- TRBJ2-7 TRBV18 14 TRBD2 TGTGCCAGCTCGCCGACTAGCGGGAGCCACGAGCAGTACTTC CASSPTSGSHEQYF
- TRBJ2-2 TRBV27 16 - TGTGCCAGCAGTTTGGTCCCCCTAGTCTTCCCCGGGGAGCTGTTTTTT CASSLVPLVFPGELFF
- TRBJ2-1 TRBV7-9 13 TRBD2 TGTGCCACTCGGCCGGGGGGATACAATGAGCAGTTCTTC CATRPGGYNEQFF
- TRBJ2-3 TRBV2 12 - TGTGCCAGCAGTGATCAGGGGGATACGCAGTATTTT CASSDQGDTQYF
- TRBJ1-1 TRBV6-1 12 - TGTGCCAGCAGTCTGACGGGGGGCGCAGCTTTCTTT CASSLTGGAAFF
- TRBJ1-1 TRBV19 13 - TGTGCCAGTAGTATCGGGCGAGGGACTGAAGCTTTCTTT CASSIGRGTEAFF
- TRBJ1-1 TRBV2 15 - TGTGCCAGCAGCGAACAGCGGGCGCATGGGGCTGAAGCTTTCTTT CASSEQRAHGAEAFF
- TRBJ2-4 TRBV5-8 16 TRBD2 TGTGCCAGCAGCCCGCCTACCGGCGGCGGGGGGTTCGTTCAGTACTTC CASSPPTGGGGFVQYF
- TRBJ2-5 TRBV11-2 14 - TGTGCCAGCAGCTTTTTGACCACGCTCGGACAGCAGTACTTC CASSFLTTLGQQYF
- TRBJ2-1 TRBV7-6 13 TRBD2 TGTGCCAGCAGCTTAGTAGCGGGGGGTGAGCAGTTCTTC CASSLVAGGEQFF
- TRBJ2-7 TRBV10-2 12 - TGCGCCAGCAGTTCCCAATCCTACGAGCAGTACTTC CASSSQSYEQYF
- TRBJ2-3 TRBV29-1 14 - TGCAGCGTTGGGAGGACTTCTAGCACAGATACGCAGTATTTT CSVGRTSSTDTQYF
once TRBJ2-5 TRBV11-2 13 - TGTGCCAGCAGCCCTAGGCGGGTTTGGACCCAGTACTTC CASSPRRVWTQYF
- TRBJ2-7 TRBV27 13 - TGTGCCAGCAGTTTCCTCGGGTCCCACGAGCAGTACTTC CASSFLGSHEQYF
- TRBJ2-7 TRBV19 13 - TGTGCCAGTAGTATCGCAGCGACCTACGAGCAGTACTTC CASSIAATYEQYF
- TRBJ1-5 TRBV29-1 14 TRBD1 TGCAGCGTGGAAGACAGGGGTAGCAATCAGCCCCAGCATTTT CSVEDRGSNQPQHF
few TRBJ2-1 TRBV30 15 - TGTGCCTGGAGTGTACAAGCGGTTCCCAGGACGGAGCAGTTCTTC CAWSVQAVPRTEQFF
- TRBJ2-5 TRBV6-1 15 TRBD1 TGTGCCAGCAGCCCTCGGGACAGGGTAGGGGAGACCCAGTACTTC CASSPRDRVGETQYF
- TRBJ2-5 TRBV6-5 14 - TGTGCCAGCAGTTCTAAAGCGGAGCAAGAGACCCAGTACTTC CASSSKAEQETQYF
- TRBJ1-1 TRBV9 14 - TGTGCCAGCAGCGTAGATGGGGGCAGGACTGAAGCTTTCTTT CASSVDGGRTEAFF
once TRBJ1-1 TRBV6-5 13 TRBD1 TGTGCCAGCAGTGAGACACAGGGGATTGAAGCTTTCTTT CASSETQGIEAFF
- TRBJ2-7 TRBV19 14 - TGTGCCAGTTCGGTGGACAGAAGTTCCTACGAGCAGTACTTC CASSVDRSSYEQYF
once TRBJ1-6 TRBV10-3 14 - TGTGCCATCGGACCGGGACTCGAGAATTCACCCCTCCACTTT CAIGPGLENSPLHF
- TRBJ1-2 TRBV13 14 - TGTGCCAGCAGCTTACGGACAGAAGGATATGGCTACACCTTC CASSLRTEGYGYTF
- TRBJ1-6 TRBV28 17 TRBD1 TGTGCCAGTTTGACAGGGGGTTATTCCTCCTATAATTCACCCCTCCACTTT CASLTGGYSSYNSPLHF
- TRBJ2-1 TRBV5-1 18 TRBD2 TGCGCCAGCAGCTTGGCTCCCAATCGACTAGCGGGAGGTAATGAGCAGTTCTTC CASSLAPNRLAGGNEQFF
once TRBJ2-7 TRBV7-2 14 TRBD2 TGTGCCAGCAGCTTGGCTAGCGGGGGCTACGAGCAGTACTTC CASSLASGGYEQYF
- TRBJ1-6 TRBV13 14 TRBD1 TGTGCCAGCAGCCGACGACAGGGGGCCTCACCCCTCCACTTT CASSRRQGASPLHF
once TRBJ1-5 TRBV5-4 16 TRBD1 TGTGCCAGCAGCGGAGACAGGGTAGATAGCAATCAGCCCCAGCATTTT CASSGDRVDSNQPQHF
- TRBJ1-1 TRBV7-2 12 - TGTGCCAGCAGCACTACAGGATATGAAGCTTTCTTT CASSTTGYEAFF
- TRBJ1-4 TRBV2 14 TRBD1 TGTGCCAGCAGTGCCGAGGGGGCAGGGGAAAAACTGTTTTTT CASSAEGAGEKLFF
- TRBJ1-1 TRBV7-9 14 - TGTGCCAGCATCCCCCCCAGGGCTAACACTGAAGCTTTCTTT CASIPPRANTEAFF
- TRBJ1-2 TRBV28 13 - TGTGCCAGCAGTTTAAGTTGGCAGGGAGGCTACACCTTC CASSLSWQGGYTF
- TRBJ2-1 TRBV27 15 TRBD1 TGTGCCAGCGGAGATCGACAGGGTACCTACAATGAGCAGTTCTTC CASGDRQGTYNEQFF
- TRBJ1-3 TRBV5-5 14 TRBD1 TGTGCCAGCAGCCAGGACAGGGATAGCAACACCATATATTTT CASSQDRDSNTIYF
once TRBJ2-3 TRBV5-6 14 - TGTGCCAGCAGCGCTACAAATAGGGGGGGCACGCAGTATTTT CASSATNRGGTQYF
- TRBJ1-1 TRBV4-1 17 TRBD1 TGCGCCAGCAGCCAAGGACAGGGCACTTATATGAACACTGAAGCTTTCTTT CASSQGQGTYMNTEAFF
- TRBJ1-2 TRBV19 14 TRBD1 TGTGCCAGTAGTGTGACAGGGGCAAACTATGGCTACACCTTC CASSVTGANYGYTF
- TRBJ1-1 TRBV29-1 14 - TGCAGCGTTGAAGAGACACCGGGGAGCACTGAAGCTTTCTTT CSVEETPGSTEAFF
- TRBJ2-7 TRBV28 15 - TGTGCCAGCACCCCGGACAGATCGAGCTCCTACGAGCAGTACTTC CASTPDRSSSYEQYF
- TRBJ2-1 TRBV19 16 TRBD2 TGTGCCAGTAGTATTTTGACTAGCGGGAGGGGAGATGAGCAGTTCTTC CASSILTSGRGDEQFF
- TRBJ2-3 TRBV28 14 - TGTGCCAGCAGTCCAACCGGGAGCACAGATACGCAGTATTTT CASSPTGSTDTQYF
few TRBJ2-7 TRBV27 13 - TGTGCCAGCAGTTTCGGGGTCTCCTACGAGCAGTACTTC CASSFGVSYEQYF
- TRBJ1-6 TRBV5-1 14 - TGCGCCAGCAGCTTGAGGGGCGATAATTCACCCCTCCACTTT CASSLRGDNSPLHF
- TRBJ2-2 TRBV20-1 11 - TGCAGTGCTAGCAGGACCGGGGAGCTGTTTTTT CSASRTGELFF
- TRBJ2-1 TRBV6-7 19 TRBD2 TGTGCCAGCACTGAAAGGACTAGCGGGAGGAATACAACCTACAATGAGCAGTTCTTC CASTERTSGRNTTYNEQFF
- TRBJ2-5 TRBV9 14 - TGTGCCAGCACCTACCGGGACTTTGGAGAGACCCAGTACTTC CASTYRDFGETQYF